This paragraph covers one TCR beta chain sequence. The antigen remains undetermined. One end of the junction fails to match germline, which may point to a read error. Measured with immunoSEQ multiplex PCR; TCRdb has only the in-frame clones, and not every one. The sample carries fewer than 200,000 clones, 66% recorded once. Germline lookup yields CDR1 SSHAT and CDR2 FNYEAQ (reference sequence). CDR3 size: 15 residues. These data originate in a study of shared clonotypes between healthy human individuals. Study conclusions and caveats: In this cohort, only blood was sampled, and tissue repertoires likely differ. The naive CD4 repertoires of a few donors were compared, and 5% to 6.5% of clonotypes were shared.

CD45RA+ naive and CD45RA-negative memory subsets were separated from CD4+ cells. The TCR originated in a man under 40 in good health. The J gene is TRBJ2-5, the V gene TRBV7-7, with 8 bases that match TRBD1. Material for sequencing was memory CD4+ T cells sorted from blood. The sample's subset: CD45RA-negative fraction. CDR3 amino acids: CASSPSGTGQETQYF. The CDR3 nucleotides read TGTGCTAGCAGCCCCTCCGGGACAGGACAAGAGACCCAGTACTTC.